This T cell receptor beta chain was recovered during a study of blood T cell repertoires in COVID-19. Study summary: Spain, Italy and the United States supplied samples that represented acute and convalescent COVID-19. In each case, the material was cDNA or gDNA derived from T cells, B-cell-depleted T cells, or PBMCs.

As handled by the study authors: Estimation of nucleated cell counts was performed using reference gene primer amplification. Method: immunoSEQ multiplex PCR; TCRdb's copy keeps in-frame clones and lacks some. The DNA gave D and trimming, while V, J and clone size come from that table. Here the sample spans approximately 250,000 clones, more than 75% being singletons. This CDR3 comprises 12 residues. V lost 6 bases, J lost 6 bases, and 10 bases lay in between. The germline V gene has CDR1 MNHEY and CDR2 SVGAGI. The source is a man aged 40-49 years with active or convalescent COVID-19. Source material: peripheral blood. V is TRBV6-5 and J is TRBJ2-3; unclear D gene. CDR3 sequence reads: CASRENADTQYF. Written as DNA, the CDR3 is TGTGCCAGCAGAGAGAACGCGGATACGCAGTATTTT.